This T cell receptor (beta chain) was obtained from a study of PD-1 blockade in classical Hodgkin lymphoma (dated by TCRdb to the early 2020s). Some background on the complete study: Nivolumab dosing was 3 mg/kg intravenously every 2 weeks, continuing until either disease progression or unacceptable toxicity. The study used TCR beta sequencing and CyTOF to define a peripheral blood immune signature of response to PD-1 blockade in classical Hodgkin lymphoma.

CDR1 and CDR2 are read off the germline V gene as SGHDT and YYEEEE. V and J lose 0 bases and 6 bases, and a span of 6 bases separates them. There are 13 amino acids in the CDR3, from cysteine to phenylalanine inclusive. The read is trimmed to its CDR3 DNA, 39 bases read in frame from base 1. This specimen's time point label, per the study, means: cycle 1 day 1 (C1D1), immediately before nivolumab initiation. Every trial patient had relapsed following autologous stem cell transplantation, and prior brentuximab vedotin exposure was what differed among cohorts A, B and C. The trial cohort included 45 to 65 patients with relapsed/refractory classical Hodgkin lymphoma, and each patient had a best overall response of complete response, partial response or progressive disease. In the multi-cohort phase II CheckMate 205 trial, trial patients received single-agent nivolumab. An independent review committee assessed best overall response using the 2007 International Working Group response criteria. Trial PBMCs were collected just before the start of nivolumab (C1D1) and during therapy at cycle 2 day 1 and cycle 4 day 1. After peripheral blood was drawn into 8 mL Vacutainer Cell Preparation Tubes, PBMCs were isolated by centrifugation and then cryopreserved.

With regard to this clone: Its antigen remains undetermined. The record has no base qualities; no much larger clone is one base away.

Study-wide findings and limitations: Baseline diversity similar to that of newly diagnosed patients was observed in trial patients achieving complete response, whereas significantly lower diversity was observed in partial responders and progressors. Lower diversity was seen in patients whose nivolumab began less than 1 year after ASCT, and these patients were left out of later analyses so that immune reconstitution would not confound the results. The study was restricted to a single clinical trial cohort, and the causes of repertoire differences, possibly disease activity or prior therapy, were left undefined. Baseline TCR diversity was reported to be lower in newly diagnosed patients than in healthy donors and to be lower still in relapsed/refractory patients. By C4D1, a significant rise was seen in CD4+ TCR diversity but not in CD8+ TCR diversity (p=0.0027 vs p=0.16), and the rise was most apparent among complete responders (p=0.02).

The Qiagen DNeasy kit was used to extract genomic DNA both from unsorted PBMCs and from the negatively selected CD4+ and CD8+ fractions. TCR beta CDR3 regions were amplified by immunoSEQ multiplex PCR using primers annealing to V and J segments. A synthetic immune receptor repertoire was used to minimize amplification bias, and any remaining bias was removed computationally after sequencing. The source study handled its data this way. Repertoire diversity was quantified as the Shannon entropy index using custom Python scripts. Unsorted, CD4+ and CD8+ repertoires were analyzed separately, except for combined analyses in which CD4+ and CD8+ sequences were merged in silico. Clonal expansion was defined as a frequency increase of at least 2-fold after treatment compared with C1D1, and clones undetected at baseline were assigned a pseudocount of 0.5. Singleton clones were defined as clones with 0 or 1 copy at C1D1, and non-singleton clones were defined as clones with 2 or more copies. Clones expanded in unsorted samples were labelled as CD4+, CD8+ or unknown by matching protein sequences in sorted samples from the same patient. Diversity changes from C1D1 to C4D1 were tested in paired samples using Wilcoxon tests. TCRdb limited this immuneACCESS table to in-frame rearrangements with V and J called. A share of clones is missing; checked studies link under half to unresolved V genes, and the rest is unexplained. V and J calls and clone size are given by that table; D and trimming were obtained from the DNA. Recorded for this sample are roughly 20,000 clones; 70% to 85% of them occurred a single time. Roughly 6.4% of the sample comes from the top ten.

This clonotype originated in a human donor with classical Hodgkin lymphoma. The rearrangement joined TRBV5-6 to TRBJ2-2, with the D gene call left open. The material was peripheral blood mononuclear cells (PBMCs), obtained at baseline. The CDR3 protein sequence reads: CASSLGPPGELFF. The nucleotides are TGTGCCAGCAGCTTGGGGCCCCCCGGGGAGCTGTTTTTT. Supplemented by the reference TRBV5-6 and TRBJ2-2 proteins around the CDR3, the complete variable domain is DAGVTQSPTHLIKTRGQQVTLRCSPKSGHDTVSWYQQALGQGPQFIFQYYEEEERQRGNFPDRFSGHQFPNYSSELNVNALLLGDSALYLCASSLGPPGELFFGEGSRLTVL.